The text below deals with one TCR beta chain. The data stem from a study of blood T cell repertoires in COVID-19. Per the authors' pipeline: Reference gene primer amplification gave nucleated cell count estimates. Clones were read by immunoSEQ multiplex PCR, and TCRdb kept only the in-frame ones, dropping some. D and trimming come from the DNA, and the V and J calls and clone size come from that table. The profile shows about 160,000 clones, 70% to 90% of them singletons. V lost 11 bases and J 2 bases, leaving 15 bases between the germline ends. CDR1 and CDR2 (germline): MNHEY, SVGAGI. The CDR3 contains 13 residues.

The sequence came from a man in his forties or fifties with acute or convalescent COVID-19. The sample consisted of peripheral blood. The chain links TRBV6-5 to TRBJ1-2, with a possible D match to TRBD1 (6 bases). The CDR3 DNA sequence: TGTGCCTGTTCACAGGGAGCCAACTATGGCTACACCTTC. It codes for CACSQGANYGYTF.